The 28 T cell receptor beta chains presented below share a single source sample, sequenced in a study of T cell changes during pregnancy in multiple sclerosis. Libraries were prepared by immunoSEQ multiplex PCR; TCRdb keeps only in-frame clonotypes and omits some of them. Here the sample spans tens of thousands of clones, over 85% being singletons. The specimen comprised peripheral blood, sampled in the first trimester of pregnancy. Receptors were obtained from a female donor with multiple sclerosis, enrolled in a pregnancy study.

In DNA, the CDR3 is TGTGCCAGCAGCCCCGGACAACTCCCAGATACGCAGTATTTT. This gives the protein CASSPGQLPDTQYF. V is TRBV7-3 and J is TRBJ2-3; a weak D match, TRBD1 (5 bases). This CDR3 spans 14 amino acids. Trimming removed 5 bases at V and 4 bases at J, with 13 bases between. CDR1 SGHTA and CDR2 FQGTGA come from the germline V gene.

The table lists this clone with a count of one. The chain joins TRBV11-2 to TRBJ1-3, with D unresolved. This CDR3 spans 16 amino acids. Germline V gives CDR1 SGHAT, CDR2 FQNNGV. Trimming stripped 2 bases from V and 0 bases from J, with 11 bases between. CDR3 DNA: TGTGCCAGCAGCTTACGGAGGTTCGACTCTGGAAACACCATATATTTT. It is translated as CASSLRRFDSGNTIYF. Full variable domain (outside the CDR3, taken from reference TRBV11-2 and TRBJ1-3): EAGVAQSPRYKIIEKRQSVAFWCNPISGHATLYWYQQILGQGPKLLIQFQNNGVVDDSQLPKDRFSAERLKGVDSTLKIQPAKLEDSAVYLCASSLRRFDSGNTIYFGEGSWLTVV.

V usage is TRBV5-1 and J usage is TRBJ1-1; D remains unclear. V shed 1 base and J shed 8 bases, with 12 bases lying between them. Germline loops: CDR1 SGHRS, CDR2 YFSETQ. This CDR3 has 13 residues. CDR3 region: CASSLLLGLEAFF. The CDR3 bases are TGCGCCAGCAGCTTGCTGCTCGGGTTAGAAGCTTTCTTT.

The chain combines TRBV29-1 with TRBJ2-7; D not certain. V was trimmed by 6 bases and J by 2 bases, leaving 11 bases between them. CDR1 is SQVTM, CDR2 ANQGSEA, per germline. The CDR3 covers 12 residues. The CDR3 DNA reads TGCAGCGTCAAAAGCGTGACCTACGAGCAGTACTTC. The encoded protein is CSVKSVTYEQYF.

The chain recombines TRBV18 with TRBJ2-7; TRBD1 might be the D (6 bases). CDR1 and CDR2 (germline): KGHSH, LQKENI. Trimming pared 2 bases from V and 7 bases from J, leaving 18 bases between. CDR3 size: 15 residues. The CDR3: CASSPDSARQGEQYF. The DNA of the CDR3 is TGTGCCAGCTCACCAGACTCGGCCCGGCAGGGGGAGCAGTACTTC. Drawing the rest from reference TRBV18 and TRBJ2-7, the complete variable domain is NAGVMQNPRHLVRRRGQEARLRCSPMKGHSHVYWYRQLPEEGLKFMVYLQKENIIDESGMPKERFSAEFPKEGPSILRIQQVVRGDSAAYFCASSPDSARQGEQYFGPGTRLTVT.

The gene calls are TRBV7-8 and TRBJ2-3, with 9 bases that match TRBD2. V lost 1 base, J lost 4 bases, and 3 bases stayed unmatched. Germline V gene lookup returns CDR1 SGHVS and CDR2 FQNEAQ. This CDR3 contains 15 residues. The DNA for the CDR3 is TGTGCCAGCAGCTTAGAGGGACTAGCTTCAGATACGCAGTATTTT. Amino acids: CASSLEGLASDTQYF.

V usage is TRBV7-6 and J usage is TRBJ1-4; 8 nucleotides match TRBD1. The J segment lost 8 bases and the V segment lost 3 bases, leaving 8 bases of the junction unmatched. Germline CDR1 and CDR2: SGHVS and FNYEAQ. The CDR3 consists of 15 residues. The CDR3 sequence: CASSLSRQGWEKLFF. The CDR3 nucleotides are TGTGCCAGCAGCTTGTCACGACAGGGGTGGGAAAAACTGTTTTTT.

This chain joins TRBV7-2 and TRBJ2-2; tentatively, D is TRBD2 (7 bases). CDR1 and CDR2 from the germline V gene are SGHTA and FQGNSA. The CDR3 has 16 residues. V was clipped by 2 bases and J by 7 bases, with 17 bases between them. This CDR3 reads CASSLTGGGLGGELFF. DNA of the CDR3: TGTGCCAGCAGCTTAACGGGGGGCGGCTTGGGCGGGGAGCTGTTTTTT.

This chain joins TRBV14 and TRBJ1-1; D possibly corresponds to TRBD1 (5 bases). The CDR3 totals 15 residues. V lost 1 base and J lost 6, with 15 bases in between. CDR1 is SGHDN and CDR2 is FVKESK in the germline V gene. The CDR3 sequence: CASSQVAGRGAEAFF. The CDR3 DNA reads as TGTGCCAGCAGCCAAGTCGCCGGGAGAGGGGCTGAAGCTTTCTTT.

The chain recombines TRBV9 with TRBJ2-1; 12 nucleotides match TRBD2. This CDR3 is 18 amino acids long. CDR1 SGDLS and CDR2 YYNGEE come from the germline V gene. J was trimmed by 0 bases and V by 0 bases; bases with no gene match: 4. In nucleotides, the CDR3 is TGTGCCAGCAGCGTAGGCCTAGCGGGGGGGCCCTCCTACAATGAGCAGTTCTTC. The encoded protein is CASSVGLAGGPSYNEQFF.

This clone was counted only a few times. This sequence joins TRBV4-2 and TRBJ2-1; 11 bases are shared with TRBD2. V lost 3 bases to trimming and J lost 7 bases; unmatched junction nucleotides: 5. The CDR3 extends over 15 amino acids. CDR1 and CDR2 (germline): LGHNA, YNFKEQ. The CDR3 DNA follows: TGTGCCAGCAGCCACTTAGCGGGAGGGGAAAATGAGCAGTTCTTC. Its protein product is CASSHLAGGENEQFF.

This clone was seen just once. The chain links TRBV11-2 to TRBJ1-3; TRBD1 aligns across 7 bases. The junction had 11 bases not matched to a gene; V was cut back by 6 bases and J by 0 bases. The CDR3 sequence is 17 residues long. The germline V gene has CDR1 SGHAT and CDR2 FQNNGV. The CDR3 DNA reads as TGTGCCAGCAGATCCACACGACAGGGCGTCTCTGGAAACACCATATATTTT. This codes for CASRSTRQGVSGNTIYF.

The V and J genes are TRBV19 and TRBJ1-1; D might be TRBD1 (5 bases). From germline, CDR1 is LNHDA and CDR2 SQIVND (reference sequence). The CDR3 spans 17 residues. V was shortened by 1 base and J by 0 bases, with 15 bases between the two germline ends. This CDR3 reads CASSIGVGAGMNTEAFF. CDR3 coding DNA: TGTGCCAGTAGTATAGGGGTTGGCGCAGGGATGAACACTGAAGCTTTCTTT.

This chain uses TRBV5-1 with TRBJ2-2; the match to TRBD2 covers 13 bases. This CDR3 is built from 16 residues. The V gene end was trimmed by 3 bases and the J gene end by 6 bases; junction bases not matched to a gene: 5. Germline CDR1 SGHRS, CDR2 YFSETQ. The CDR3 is CASSYLLAGGPGELFF. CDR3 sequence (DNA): TGCGCCAGCAGCTACTTACTAGCGGGGGGGCCCGGGGAGCTGTTTTTT. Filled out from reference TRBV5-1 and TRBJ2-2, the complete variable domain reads KAGVTQTPRYLIKTRGQQVTLSCSPISGHRSVSWYQQTPGQGLQFLFEYFSETQRNKGNFPGRFSGRQFSNSRSEMNVSTLELGDSALYLCASSYLLAGGPGELFFGEGSRLTVL.

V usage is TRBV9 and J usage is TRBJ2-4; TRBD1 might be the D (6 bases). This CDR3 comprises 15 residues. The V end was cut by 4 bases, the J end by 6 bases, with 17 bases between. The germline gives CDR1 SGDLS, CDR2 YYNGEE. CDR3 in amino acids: CASSPYEARGNIQYF. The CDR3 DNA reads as TGTGCCAGCAGCCCATATGAGGCCAGGGGAAACATTCAGTACTTC.

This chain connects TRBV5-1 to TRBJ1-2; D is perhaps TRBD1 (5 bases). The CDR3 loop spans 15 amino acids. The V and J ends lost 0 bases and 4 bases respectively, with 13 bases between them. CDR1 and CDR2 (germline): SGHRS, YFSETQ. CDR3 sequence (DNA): TGCGCCAGCAGCTTGGTTGCAGGGTCAGTCTATGGCTACACCTTC. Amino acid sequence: CASSLVAGSVYGYTF.

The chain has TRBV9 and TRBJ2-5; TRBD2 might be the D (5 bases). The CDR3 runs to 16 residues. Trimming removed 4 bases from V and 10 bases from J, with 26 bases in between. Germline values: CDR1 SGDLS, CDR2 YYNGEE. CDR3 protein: CASSPYRYAGSDDQYF. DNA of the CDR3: TGTGCCAGCAGCCCCTACCGCTACGCTGGGAGTGATGACCAGTACTTC.

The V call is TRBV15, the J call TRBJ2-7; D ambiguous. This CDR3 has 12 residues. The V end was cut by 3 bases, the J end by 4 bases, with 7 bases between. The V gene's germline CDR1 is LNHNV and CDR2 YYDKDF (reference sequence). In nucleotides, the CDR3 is TGTGCCACCAGCAGCGACACATACGAGCAGTACTTC. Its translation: CATSSDTYEQYF.

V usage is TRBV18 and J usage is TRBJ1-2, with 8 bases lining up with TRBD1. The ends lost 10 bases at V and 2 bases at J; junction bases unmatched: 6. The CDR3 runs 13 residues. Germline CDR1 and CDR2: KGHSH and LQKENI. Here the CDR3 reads CATVRTGNYGYTF. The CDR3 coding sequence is TGTGCCACCGTCAGGACAGGGAACTATGGCTACACCTTC.

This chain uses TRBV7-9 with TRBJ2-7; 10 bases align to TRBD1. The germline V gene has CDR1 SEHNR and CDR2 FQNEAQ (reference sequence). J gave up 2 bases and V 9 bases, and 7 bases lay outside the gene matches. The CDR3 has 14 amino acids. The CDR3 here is CASEPGQGTYEQYF. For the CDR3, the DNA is TGTGCCAGTGAACCGGGACAGGGGACCTACGAGCAGTACTTC.

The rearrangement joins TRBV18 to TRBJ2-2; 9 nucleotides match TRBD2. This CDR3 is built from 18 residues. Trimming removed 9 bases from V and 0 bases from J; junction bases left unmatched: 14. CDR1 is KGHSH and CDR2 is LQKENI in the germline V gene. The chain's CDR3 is CASTVLAGSSANTGELFF. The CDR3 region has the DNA TGTGCCAGTACTGTTCTAGCGGGGAGCTCCGCGAACACCGGGGAGCTGTTTTTT.

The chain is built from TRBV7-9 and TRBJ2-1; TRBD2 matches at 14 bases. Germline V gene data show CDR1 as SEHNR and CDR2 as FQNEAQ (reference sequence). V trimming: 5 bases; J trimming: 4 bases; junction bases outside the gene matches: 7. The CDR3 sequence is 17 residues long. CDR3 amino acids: CASSQGLAGGGYNEQFF. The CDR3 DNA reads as TGTGCCAGCAGCCAAGGACTAGCGGGAGGTGGGTACAATGAGCAGTTCTTC.

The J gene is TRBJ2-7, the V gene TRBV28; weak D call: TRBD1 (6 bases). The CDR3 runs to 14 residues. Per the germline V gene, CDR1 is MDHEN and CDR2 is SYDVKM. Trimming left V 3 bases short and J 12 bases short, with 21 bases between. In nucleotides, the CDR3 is TGTGCCAGCAGTTTGGGGGCTTCTTCCTACGAGGGGTACTTC. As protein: CASSLGASSYEGYF.

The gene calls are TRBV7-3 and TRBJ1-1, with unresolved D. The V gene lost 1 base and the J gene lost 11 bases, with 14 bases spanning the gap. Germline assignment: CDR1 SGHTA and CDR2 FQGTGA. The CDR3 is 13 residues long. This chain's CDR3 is CASSLKARGEAFF. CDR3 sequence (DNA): TGTGCCAGCAGCTTAAAGGCGCGGGGAGAGGCTTTCTTT.

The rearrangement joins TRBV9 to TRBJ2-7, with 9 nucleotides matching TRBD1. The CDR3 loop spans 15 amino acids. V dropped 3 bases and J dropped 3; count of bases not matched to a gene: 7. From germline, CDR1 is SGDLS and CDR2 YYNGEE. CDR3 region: CASSAGTGSYYEQYF. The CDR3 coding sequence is TGTGCCAGCAGCGCCGGGACAGGGTCGTACTACGAGCAGTACTTC.

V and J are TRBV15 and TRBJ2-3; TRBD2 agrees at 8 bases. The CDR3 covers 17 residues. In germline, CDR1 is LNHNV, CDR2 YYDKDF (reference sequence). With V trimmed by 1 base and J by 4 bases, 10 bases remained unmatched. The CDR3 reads CATSRGGRGAVSDTQYF. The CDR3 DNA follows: TGTGCCACCAGCAGAGGTGGGCGGGGGGCAGTCTCAGATACGCAGTATTTT.

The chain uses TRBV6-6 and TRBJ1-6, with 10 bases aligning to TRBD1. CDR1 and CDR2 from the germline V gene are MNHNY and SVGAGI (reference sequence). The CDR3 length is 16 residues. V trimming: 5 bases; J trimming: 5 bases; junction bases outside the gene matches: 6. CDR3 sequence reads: CASSQDRGRNNSPLHF. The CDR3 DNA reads TGTGCCAGCAGTCAAGACAGGGGGCGGAATAATTCACCCCTCCACTTT.

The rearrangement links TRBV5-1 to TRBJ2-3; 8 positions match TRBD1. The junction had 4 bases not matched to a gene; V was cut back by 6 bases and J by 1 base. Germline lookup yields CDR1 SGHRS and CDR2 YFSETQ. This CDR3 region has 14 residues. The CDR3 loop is CASTSTGGTDTQYF. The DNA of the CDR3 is TGCGCCAGCACGTCGACAGGGGGCACAGATACGCAGTATTTT. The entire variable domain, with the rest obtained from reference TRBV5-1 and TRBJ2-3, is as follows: KAGVTQTPRYLIKTRGQQVTLSCSPISGHRSVSWYQQTPGQGLQFLFEYFSETQRNKGNFPGRFSGRQFSNSRSEMNVSTLELGDSALYLCASTSTGGTDTQYFGPGTRLTVL.